This is a list of T cell receptor beta chains from one sample in a study of cytomegalovirus exposure and HLA in healthy donors. Data came from immunoSEQ multiplex PCR; TCRdb stores just in-frame clones and leaves some out. The repertoire has around 99,000 clones, over 55% of them found once; the top ten carry roughly 6%. Sequencing used PBMCs. These receptor sequences come from a woman aged 25 to 45 in good health and CMV-seronegative. The CDR3 runs from the conserved cysteine through the conserved F or W. D genes are given only for firm matches. Clone size appears in some rows only: once, few, many, or a class for an expanded clone.

clone_size: .
j_call: TRBJ1-4
v_call: TRBV5-1
d_call: TRBD1
cdr3_aa: CASSTGQGEKLFF
cdr3_nt: TGCGCCAGCAGCACGGGACAGGGTGAAAAACTGTTTTTT

clone_size: .
j_call: TRBJ2-7
v_call: TRBV5-4
d_call: TRBD2
cdr3_aa: CASSLQATSGAYEQYF
cdr3_nt: TGTGCCAGCAGCTTACAGGCTACTAGCGGGGCCTACGAGCAGTACTTC

clone_size: few
j_call: TRBJ2-3
v_call: TRBV4-3
d_call: TRBD2
cdr3_aa: CASSHLAGVSTDTQYF
cdr3_nt: TGCGCCAGCAGCCATCTTGCGGGGGTTAGCACAGATACGCAGTATTTT

clone_size: .
j_call: TRBJ1-5
v_call: TRBV6-4
d_call: .
cdr3_aa: CASSDNSQPYRQHF
cdr3_nt: TGTGCCAGCAGTGATAACAGCCAGCCCTATCGCCAGCATTTT

clone_size: .
j_call: TRBJ2-7
v_call: TRBV12-5
d_call: .
cdr3_aa: CASGDPSRGSSYEQYF
cdr3_nt: TGTGCTAGTGGTGATCCCTCCCGGGGGAGCTCCTACGAGCAGTACTTC

clone_size: .
j_call: TRBJ1-6
v_call: TRBV7-9
d_call: .
cdr3_aa: CASSFPAPGGNSPLHF
cdr3_nt: TGTGCCAGCAGCTTTCCGGCCCCGGGCGGGAATTCACCCCTCCACTTT

clone_size: .
j_call: TRBJ2-7
v_call: TRBV27
d_call: .
cdr3_aa: CASRRTRPYSYEQYF
cdr3_nt: TGTGCCAGCCGGCGGACACGACCATACTCCTACGAGCAGTACTTC

clone_size: .
j_call: TRBJ1-5
v_call: TRBV4-1
d_call: .
cdr3_aa: CASSQDLKRAWYNQPQHF
cdr3_nt: TGCGCCAGCAGCCAAGATTTAAAGAGGGCTTGGTACAATCAGCCCCAGCATTTT

clone_size: .
j_call: TRBJ1-2
v_call: TRBV7-2
d_call: .
cdr3_aa: CASSLFPRANYGYTF
cdr3_nt: TGTGCCAGCAGCCTCTTCCCCCGGGCTAACTATGGCTACACCTTC

clone_size: .
j_call: TRBJ2-3
v_call: TRBV5-1
d_call: .
cdr3_aa: CASSLDGKAADTQYF
cdr3_nt: TGCGCCAGCAGCTTGGATGGAAAGGCGGCAGATACGCAGTATTTT

clone_size: .
j_call: TRBJ1-6
v_call: TRBV21-1
d_call: .
cdr3_aa: CASSKGQAGSSPLHF
cdr3_nt: TGTGCCAGCAGCAAAGGGCAGGCGGGGAGTTCACCCCTCCACTTT

clone_size: .
j_call: TRBJ2-7
v_call: TRBV21-1
d_call: .
cdr3_aa: CASSPGQYLSYEQYF
cdr3_nt: TGTGCCAGCAGCCCTGGACAGTATCTCTCCTACGAGCAGTACTTC

clone_size: .
j_call: TRBJ1-2
v_call: TRBV12-5
d_call: .
cdr3_aa: CASGLGGAVDNYGYTF
cdr3_nt: TGTGCTAGTGGTTTAGGCGGGGCAGTCGATAACTATGGCTACACCTTC

clone_size: few
j_call: TRBJ1-6
v_call: TRBV5-6
d_call: .
cdr3_aa: CASSTRGGGSPLHF
cdr3_nt: TGTGCCAGCAGCACCAGGGGTGGTGGTTCACCCCTCCACTTT

clone_size: few
j_call: TRBJ1-3
v_call: TRBV10-3
d_call: .
cdr3_aa: CAIMGGTGNTIYF
cdr3_nt: TGTGCCATCATGGGGGGGACTGGAAACACCATATATTTT

clone_size: .
j_call: TRBJ2-7
v_call: TRBV6-6
d_call: .
cdr3_aa: CASSYQGYYEQYF
cdr3_nt: TGTGCCAGCAGTTACCAGGGATACTACGAGCAGTACTTC

clone_size: .
j_call: TRBJ1-1
v_call: TRBV4-2
d_call: TRBD1
cdr3_aa: CASSQVRTGGLGTEAFF
cdr3_nt: TGTGCCAGCAGCCAAGTCCGGACAGGCGGTTTGGGCACTGAAGCTTTCTTT

clone_size: .
j_call: TRBJ1-6
v_call: TRBV6-4
d_call: .
cdr3_aa: CASSVQGPNSPLHF
cdr3_nt: TGTGCCAGCAGTGTACAGGGCCCCAATTCACCCCTCCACTTT

clone_size: few
j_call: TRBJ2-5
v_call: TRBV19
d_call: .
cdr3_aa: CASSIGGRGQETQYF
cdr3_nt: TGTGCCAGTAGTATAGGGGGTAGGGGGCAAGAGACCCAGTACTTC

clone_size: .
j_call: TRBJ2-2
v_call: TRBV19
d_call: .
cdr3_aa: CASYDPGTGELFF
cdr3_nt: TGTGCCAGTTACGACCCAGGAACCGGGGAGCTGTTTTTT

clone_size: once
j_call: TRBJ2-2
v_call: TRBV19
d_call: TRBD1
cdr3_aa: CASSFDRGGNTGELFF
cdr3_nt: TGTGCCAGTAGTTTCGACAGGGGGGGGAACACCGGGGAGCTGTTTTTT

clone_size: .
j_call: TRBJ1-1
v_call: TRBV5-1
d_call: .
cdr3_aa: CASSGGQRTEAFF
cdr3_nt: TGCGCCAGCAGCGGTGGACAGCGAACTGAAGCTTTCTTT

clone_size: .
j_call: TRBJ2-1
v_call: TRBV27
d_call: TRBD1
cdr3_aa: CASSTTGLVGNNEQFF
cdr3_nt: TGTGCCAGCAGTACGACAGGGCTCGTGGGTAACAATGAGCAGTTCTTC

clone_size: few
j_call: TRBJ2-3
v_call: TRBV5-1
d_call: .
cdr3_aa: CASSFKTSADTQYF
cdr3_nt: TGCGCCAGCAGCTTTAAGACCAGCGCAGATACGCAGTATTTT

clone_size: many
j_call: TRBJ2-1
v_call: TRBV27
d_call: TRBD1
cdr3_aa: CASSLSRGHGNEQFF
cdr3_nt: TGTGCCAGCAGTTTATCCAGGGGGCACGGCAATGAGCAGTTCTTC

clone_size: .
j_call: TRBJ2-2
v_call: TRBV5-1
d_call: TRBD2
cdr3_aa: CASSPRLRTGGTGELFF
cdr3_nt: TGCGCCAGCAGCCCACGGCTGAGGACGGGGGGCACCGGGGAGCTGTTTTTT

clone_size: .
j_call: TRBJ2-3
v_call: TRBV6-4
d_call: TRBD2
cdr3_aa: CASSEKREGVQYF
cdr3_nt: TGTGCCAGCAGCGAGAAGCGGGAGGGGGTGCAGTATTTT

clone_size: few
j_call: TRBJ1-1
v_call: TRBV5-1
d_call: TRBD1
cdr3_aa: CASSSRTGLWGTEAFF
cdr3_nt: TGCGCCAGCAGCTCCCGGACAGGGCTGTGGGGAACTGAAGCTTTCTTT

clone_size: .
j_call: TRBJ1-1
v_call: TRBV11-2
d_call: TRBD1
cdr3_aa: CASSFNDRATEAFF
cdr3_nt: TGTGCCAGCAGCTTCAACGACAGGGCCACTGAAGCTTTCTTT

clone_size: few
j_call: TRBJ2-2
v_call: TRBV5-1
d_call: .
cdr3_aa: CASSFGGGTSFANTGELFF
cdr3_nt: TGCGCCAGCAGCTTTGGCGGAGGGACGTCCTTCGCGAACACCGGGGAGCTGTTTTTT

clone_size: few
j_call: TRBJ1-6
v_call: TRBV14
d_call: .
cdr3_aa: CASSQRQGYNSPLHF
cdr3_nt: TGTGCCAGCAGCCAGCGCCAGGGATATAATTCACCCCTCCACTTT

clone_size: .
j_call: TRBJ1-2
v_call: TRBV6-5
d_call: TRBD1
cdr3_aa: CASSYVQGANGYTF
cdr3_nt: TGTGCCAGCAGTTACGTTCAGGGGGCGAATGGCTACACCTTC

clone_size: few
j_call: TRBJ2-1
v_call: TRBV19
d_call: TRBD2
cdr3_aa: CASSIGGGSNEQFF
cdr3_nt: TGTGCCAGTAGTATTGGCGGCGGGAGCAATGAGCAGTTCTTC

clone_size: .
j_call: TRBJ2-1
v_call: TRBV19
d_call: TRBD2
cdr3_aa: CASSIEAGATMKQFF
cdr3_nt: TGTGCCAGTAGTATAGAAGCGGGGGCTACAATGAAGCAGTTCTTC

clone_size: .
j_call: TRBJ2-7
v_call: TRBV5-5
d_call: .
cdr3_aa: CASSLTGNKYEQYF
cdr3_nt: TGTGCCAGCAGCTTGACAGGGAACAAGTACGAGCAGTACTTC

clone_size: .
j_call: TRBJ1-5
v_call: TRBV29-1
d_call: .
cdr3_aa: CSVSDTNQPQHF
cdr3_nt: TGCAGCGTTTCAGACACCAATCAGCCCCAGCATTTT

clone_size: .
j_call: TRBJ1-3
v_call: TRBV6-5
d_call: TRBD1
cdr3_aa: CASTYDRVRNTIYF
cdr3_nt: TGTGCCAGCACCTATGACAGGGTCAGAAACACCATATATTTT

clone_size: .
j_call: TRBJ1-1
v_call: TRBV6-5
d_call: .
cdr3_aa: CASSYSGGTEAFF
cdr3_nt: TGTGCCAGCAGTTACTCGGGAGGCACTGAAGCTTTCTTT

clone_size: few
j_call: TRBJ2-7
v_call: TRBV18
d_call: .
cdr3_aa: CASSNIYEQYF
cdr3_nt: TGTGCCAGCTCAAATATCTACGAGCAGTACTTC

clone_size: few
j_call: TRBJ2-7
v_call: TRBV5-4
d_call: .
cdr3_aa: CASSLDQGTYEQYF
cdr3_nt: TGTGCCAGCAGCTTGGATCAGGGCACCTACGAGCAGTACTTC

clone_size: .
j_call: TRBJ1-2
v_call: TRBV11-2
d_call: TRBD1
cdr3_aa: CASSLDNGFDRGGYTF
cdr3_nt: TGTGCCAGCAGCTTAGATAACGGGTTTGACAGGGGTGGCTACACCTTC

clone_size: .
j_call: TRBJ2-1
v_call: TRBV4-2
d_call: TRBD2
cdr3_aa: CASSRRTSGSYNEQFF
cdr3_nt: TGTGCCAGCAGCAGACGGACTAGCGGGAGCTACAATGAGCAGTTCTTC

clone_size: few
j_call: TRBJ2-1
v_call: TRBV27
d_call: .
cdr3_aa: CASSLSGHINEQFF
cdr3_nt: TGTGCCAGCAGTTTATCCGGACATATCAATGAGCAGTTCTTC

clone_size: .
j_call: TRBJ1-2
v_call: TRBV29-1
d_call: .
cdr3_aa: CSVIALNGYTF
cdr3_nt: TGCAGCGTGATCGCGCTCAATGGCTACACCTTC

clone_size: .
j_call: TRBJ1-4
v_call: TRBV7-2
d_call: TRBD1
cdr3_aa: CASSPRQGPKVGKLFF
cdr3_nt: TGTGCCAGCAGCCCGCGACAGGGCCCAAAGGTCGGAAAACTGTTTTTT

clone_size: .
j_call: TRBJ1-1
v_call: TRBV28
d_call: .
cdr3_aa: CASSFGSNLVTEAFF
cdr3_nt: TGTGCCAGCAGTTTTGGGTCGAATCTAGTCACTGAAGCTTTCTTT

clone_size: .
j_call: TRBJ2-7
v_call: TRBV7-9
d_call: TRBD2
cdr3_aa: CASSTGTSGSYEQYF
cdr3_nt: TGTGCCAGCAGCACCGGGACTAGCGGTTCCTACGAGCAGTACTTC

clone_size: once
j_call: TRBJ2-1
v_call: TRBV7-9
d_call: TRBD2
cdr3_aa: CASSSGLAGGGSYNEQFF
cdr3_nt: TGTGCCAGCAGCTCCGGACTAGCGGGAGGGGGGTCCTACAATGAGCAGTTCTTC

clone_size: .
j_call: TRBJ1-5
v_call: TRBV9
d_call: TRBD1
cdr3_aa: CASSVGTGVQPQHF
cdr3_nt: TGTGCCAGCAGCGTAGGGACAGGGGTTCAGCCCCAGCATTTT

clone_size: .
j_call: TRBJ1-1
v_call: TRBV4-1
d_call: TRBD1
cdr3_aa: CASSTGDRKTGAFF
cdr3_nt: TGCGCCAGCAGCACCGGGGACAGAAAAACGGGGGCTTTCTTT

clone_size: .
j_call: TRBJ1-5
v_call: TRBV5-1
d_call: .
cdr3_aa: CASSLGQGANQPQHF
cdr3_nt: TGCGCCAGCAGCTTGGGGCAGGGCGCCAATCAGCCCCAGCATTTT

clone_size: .
j_call: TRBJ1-5
v_call: TRBV10-3
d_call: .
cdr3_aa: CAISSQRDQPQHF
cdr3_nt: TGTGCCATCAGCAGCCAGCGCGATCAGCCCCAGCATTTT

clone_size: .
j_call: TRBJ1-5
v_call: TRBV6-5
d_call: .
cdr3_aa: CASSGLLNQPQHF
cdr3_nt: TGTGCCAGCAGTGGACTGTTAAATCAGCCCCAGCATTTT

clone_size: .
j_call: TRBJ1-2
v_call: TRBV2
d_call: .
cdr3_aa: CASSGQGIYGYTF
cdr3_nt: TGTGCCAGCAGTGGGCAGGGGATTTATGGCTACACCTTC

clone_size: .
j_call: TRBJ2-7
v_call: TRBV5-1
d_call: .
cdr3_aa: CASSLGDTGRHEQYF
cdr3_nt: TGCGCCAGCAGCTTGGGAGATACAGGGCGGCACGAGCAGTACTTC